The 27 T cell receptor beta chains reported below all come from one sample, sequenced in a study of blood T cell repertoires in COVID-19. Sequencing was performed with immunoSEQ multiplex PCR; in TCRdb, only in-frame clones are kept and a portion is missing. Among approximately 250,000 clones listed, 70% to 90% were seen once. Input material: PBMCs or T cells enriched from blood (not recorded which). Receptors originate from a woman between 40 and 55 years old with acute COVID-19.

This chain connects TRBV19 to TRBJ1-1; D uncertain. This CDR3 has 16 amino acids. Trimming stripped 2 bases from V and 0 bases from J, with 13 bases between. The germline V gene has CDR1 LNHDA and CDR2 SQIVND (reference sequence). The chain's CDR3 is CASSIPLWQLNTEAFF. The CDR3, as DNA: TGTGCCAGTAGTATACCCCTTTGGCAATTGAACACTGAAGCTTTCTTT. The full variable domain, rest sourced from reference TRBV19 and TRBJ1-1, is DGGITQSPKYLFRKEGQNVTLSCEQNLNHDAMYWYRQDPGQGLRLIYYSQIVNDFQKGDIAEGYSVSREKKESFPLTVTSAQKNPTAFYLCASSIPLWQLNTEAFFGQGTRLTVV.

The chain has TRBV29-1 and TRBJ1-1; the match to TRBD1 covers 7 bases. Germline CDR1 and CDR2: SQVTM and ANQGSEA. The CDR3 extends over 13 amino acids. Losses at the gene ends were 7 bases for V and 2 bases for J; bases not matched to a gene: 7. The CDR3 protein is CSASGTANTEAFF. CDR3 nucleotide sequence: TGCAGCGCTTCCGGGACAGCAAACACTGAAGCTTTCTTT.

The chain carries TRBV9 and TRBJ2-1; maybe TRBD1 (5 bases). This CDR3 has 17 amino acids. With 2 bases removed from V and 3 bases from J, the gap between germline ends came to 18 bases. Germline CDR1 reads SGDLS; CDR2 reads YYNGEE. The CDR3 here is CASSVSPVPGFYNEQFF. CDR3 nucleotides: TGTGCCAGCAGCGTCTCTCCAGTGCCAGGGTTCTACAATGAGCAGTTCTTC. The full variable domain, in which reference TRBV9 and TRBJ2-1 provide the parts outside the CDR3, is DSGVTQTPKHLITATGQRVTLRCSPRSGDLSVYWYQQSLDQGLQFLIQYYNGEERAKGNILERFSAQQFPDLHSELNLSSLELGDSALYFCASSVSPVPGFYNEQFFGPGTRLTVL.

The CDR3 bases are TGTGCCAGCCGACGTAGCGGGAGCGGGGGCGAGCAGTACTTC. This translates into CASRRSGSGGEQYF. The rearrangement uses TRBV25-1 and TRBJ2-7; TRBD2 matches at 9 bases. Germline trimming cut 8 bases from V and 6 bases from J; bases unmatched to any gene: 11. Germline CDR1 is MGHDK and CDR2 is SYGVNS. The CDR3 runs 14 residues.

The CDR3 spells CASSSPGQGKAGELFF. The DNA for the CDR3 is TGTGCCAGCAGTTCCCCCGGACAGGGGAAGGCCGGGGAGCTGTTTTTT. The chain carries TRBV28 and TRBJ2-2; 9 positions agree with TRBD1. Looked up from germline, CDR1 is MDHEN and CDR2 is SYDVKM. The junction had 9 bases not matched to a gene; V was cut back by 4 bases and J by 6 bases. This CDR3 is built from 16 residues.

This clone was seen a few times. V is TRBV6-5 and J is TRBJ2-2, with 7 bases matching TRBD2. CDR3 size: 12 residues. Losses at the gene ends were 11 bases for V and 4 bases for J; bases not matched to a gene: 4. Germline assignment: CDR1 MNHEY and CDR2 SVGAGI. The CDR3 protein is CAAGALTGELFF. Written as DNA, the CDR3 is TGTGCCGCGGGAGCCCTCACCGGGGAGCTGTTTTTT.

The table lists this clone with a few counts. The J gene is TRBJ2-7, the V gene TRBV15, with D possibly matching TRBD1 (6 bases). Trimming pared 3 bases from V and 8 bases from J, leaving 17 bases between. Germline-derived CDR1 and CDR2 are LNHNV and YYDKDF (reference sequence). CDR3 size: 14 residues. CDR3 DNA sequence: TGTGCCACCAGCAGGGACAATGGGGGCGGTAAGCAGTACTTC. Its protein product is CATSRDNGGGKQYF.

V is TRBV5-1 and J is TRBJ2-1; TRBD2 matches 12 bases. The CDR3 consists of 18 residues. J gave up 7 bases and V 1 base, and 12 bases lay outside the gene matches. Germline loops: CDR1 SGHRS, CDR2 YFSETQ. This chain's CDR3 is CASSLQPARGLAGNEQFF. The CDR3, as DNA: TGCGCCAGCAGCTTGCAACCCGCGCGCGGACTAGCGGGAAATGAGCAGTTCTTC. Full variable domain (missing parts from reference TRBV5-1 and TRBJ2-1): KAGVTQTPRYLIKTRGQQVTLSCSPISGHRSVSWYQQTPGQGLQFLFEYFSETQRNKGNFPGRFSGRQFSNSRSEMNVSTLELGDSALYLCASSLQPARGLAGNEQFFGPGTRLTVL.

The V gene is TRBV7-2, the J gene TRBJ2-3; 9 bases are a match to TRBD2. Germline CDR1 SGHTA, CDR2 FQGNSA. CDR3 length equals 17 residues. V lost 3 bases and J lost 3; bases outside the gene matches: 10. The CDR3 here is CASSFRTSAFRTDTQYF. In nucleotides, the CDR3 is TGTGCCAGCAGCTTCAGGACTAGCGCGTTTCGGACAGATACGCAGTATTTT.

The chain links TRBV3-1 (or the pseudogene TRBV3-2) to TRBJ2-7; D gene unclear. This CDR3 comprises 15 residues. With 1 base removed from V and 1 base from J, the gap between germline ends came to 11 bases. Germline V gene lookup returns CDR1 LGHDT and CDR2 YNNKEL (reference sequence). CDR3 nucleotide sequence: TGTGCCAGCAGCCAAGTGGTGCGGCCGTCCTACGAGCAGTACTTC. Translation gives CASSQVVRPSYEQYF.

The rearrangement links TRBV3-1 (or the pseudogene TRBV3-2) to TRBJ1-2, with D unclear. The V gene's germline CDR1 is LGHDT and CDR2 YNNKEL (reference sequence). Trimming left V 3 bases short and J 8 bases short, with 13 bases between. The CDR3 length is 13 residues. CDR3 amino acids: CASSHFSAGGYTF. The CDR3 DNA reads TGTGCCAGCAGCCACTTTTCCGCGGGCGGCTACACCTTC.

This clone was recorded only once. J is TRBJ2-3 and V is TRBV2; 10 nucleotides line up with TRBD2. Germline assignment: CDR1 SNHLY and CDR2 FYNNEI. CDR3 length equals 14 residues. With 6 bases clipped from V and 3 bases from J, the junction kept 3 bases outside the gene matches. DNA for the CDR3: TGTGCCAGCAGGACTAGCGGGTGGACAGATACGCAGTATTTT. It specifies CASRTSGWTDTQYF.

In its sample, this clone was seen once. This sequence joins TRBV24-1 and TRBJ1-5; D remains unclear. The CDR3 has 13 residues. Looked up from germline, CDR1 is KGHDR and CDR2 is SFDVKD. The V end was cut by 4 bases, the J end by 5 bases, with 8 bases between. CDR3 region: CATSEQDYQPQHF. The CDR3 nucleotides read TGTGCCACCAGTGAGCAGGACTATCAGCCCCAGCATTTT.

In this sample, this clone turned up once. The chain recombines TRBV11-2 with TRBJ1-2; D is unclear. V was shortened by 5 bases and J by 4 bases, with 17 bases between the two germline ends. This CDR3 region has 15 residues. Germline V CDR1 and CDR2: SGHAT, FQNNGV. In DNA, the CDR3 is TGTGCCAGCAGCCTAGCCCGGCCGCCAGGCTATGGCTACACCTTC. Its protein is CASSLARPPGYGYTF.

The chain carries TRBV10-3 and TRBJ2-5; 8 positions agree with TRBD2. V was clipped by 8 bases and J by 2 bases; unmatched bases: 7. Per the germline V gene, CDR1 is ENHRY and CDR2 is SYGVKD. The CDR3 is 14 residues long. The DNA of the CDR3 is TGTGCCATCTCCGGGACTAGAGATCAAGAGACCCAGTACTTC. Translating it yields CAISGTRDQETQYF.

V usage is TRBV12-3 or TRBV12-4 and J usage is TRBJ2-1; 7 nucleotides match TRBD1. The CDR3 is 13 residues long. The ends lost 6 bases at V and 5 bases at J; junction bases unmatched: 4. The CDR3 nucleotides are TGTGCCAGCAGACCGGGGACAGACAATGAGCAGTTCTTC. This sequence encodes CASRPGTDNEQFF.

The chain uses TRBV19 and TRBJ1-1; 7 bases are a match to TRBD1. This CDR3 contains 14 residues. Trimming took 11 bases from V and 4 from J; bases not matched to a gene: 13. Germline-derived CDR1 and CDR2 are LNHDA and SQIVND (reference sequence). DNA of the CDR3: TGTGCCGTAAGTAAAACAGGGGATGGCACTGAAGCTTTCTTT. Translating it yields CAVSKTGDGTEAFF.

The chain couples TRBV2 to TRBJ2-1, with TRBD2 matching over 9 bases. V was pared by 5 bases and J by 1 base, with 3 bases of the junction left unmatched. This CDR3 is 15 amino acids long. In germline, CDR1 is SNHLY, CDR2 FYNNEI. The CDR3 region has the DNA TGTGCCAGCAGTTTCGGACTAGCGTCCTACAATGAGCAGTTCTTC. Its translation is CASSFGLASYNEQFF.

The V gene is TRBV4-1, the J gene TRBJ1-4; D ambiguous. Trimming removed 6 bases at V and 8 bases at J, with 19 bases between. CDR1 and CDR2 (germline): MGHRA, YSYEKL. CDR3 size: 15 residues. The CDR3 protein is CASSREGSLGEKLFF. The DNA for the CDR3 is TGCGCCAGCAGTCGAGAGGGCAGCTTGGGAGAAAAACTGTTTTTT.

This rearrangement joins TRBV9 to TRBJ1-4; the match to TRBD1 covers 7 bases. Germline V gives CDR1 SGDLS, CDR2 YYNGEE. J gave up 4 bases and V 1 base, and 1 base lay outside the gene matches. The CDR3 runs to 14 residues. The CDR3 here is CASSVQGGNEKLFF. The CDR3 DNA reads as TGTGCCAGCAGCGTACAGGGGGGTAATGAAAAACTGTTTTTT.

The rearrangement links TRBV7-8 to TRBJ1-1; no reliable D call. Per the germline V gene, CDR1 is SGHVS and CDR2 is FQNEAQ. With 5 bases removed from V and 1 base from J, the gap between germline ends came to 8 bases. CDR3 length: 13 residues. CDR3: CASSRNTNTEAFF. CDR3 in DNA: TGTGCCAGCAGCCGAAACACGAACACTGAAGCTTTCTTT.

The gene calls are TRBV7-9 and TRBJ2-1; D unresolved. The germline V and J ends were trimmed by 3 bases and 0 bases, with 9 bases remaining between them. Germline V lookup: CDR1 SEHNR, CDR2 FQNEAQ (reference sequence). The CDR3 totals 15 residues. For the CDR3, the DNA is TGTGCCAGCAGCTTTGACTTGGGCTCCTACAATGAGCAGTTCTTC. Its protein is CASSFDLGSYNEQFF.

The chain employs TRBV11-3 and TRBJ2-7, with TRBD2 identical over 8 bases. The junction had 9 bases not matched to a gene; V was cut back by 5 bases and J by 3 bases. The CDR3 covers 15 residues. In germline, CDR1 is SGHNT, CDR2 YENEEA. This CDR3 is CASSPGLARNYEQYF. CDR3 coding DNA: TGTGCCAGCAGCCCAGGACTAGCAAGAAACTACGAGCAGTACTTC.

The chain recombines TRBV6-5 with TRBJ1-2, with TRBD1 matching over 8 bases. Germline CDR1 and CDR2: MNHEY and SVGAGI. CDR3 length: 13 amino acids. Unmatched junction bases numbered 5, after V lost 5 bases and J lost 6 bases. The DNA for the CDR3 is TGTGCCAGCAGTCGACAGGGGACGAATGGCTACACCTTC. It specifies CASSRQGTNGYTF.

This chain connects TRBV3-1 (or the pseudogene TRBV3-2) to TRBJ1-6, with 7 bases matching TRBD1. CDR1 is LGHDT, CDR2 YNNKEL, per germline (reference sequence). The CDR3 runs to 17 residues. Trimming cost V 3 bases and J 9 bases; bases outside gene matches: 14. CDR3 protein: CASSQRTEGRGVSPLHF. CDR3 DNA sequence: TGTGCCAGCAGCCAGCGAACAGAGGGCAGGGGGGTTTCACCCCTCCACTTT.

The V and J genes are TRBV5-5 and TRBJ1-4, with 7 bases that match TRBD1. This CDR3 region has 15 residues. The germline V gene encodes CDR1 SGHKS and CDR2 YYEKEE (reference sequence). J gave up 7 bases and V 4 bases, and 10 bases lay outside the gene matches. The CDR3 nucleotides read TGTGCCAGCAGCGACCCCCGGGACAGTGGTGAAAAACTGTTTTTT. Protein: CASSDPRDSGEKLFF.

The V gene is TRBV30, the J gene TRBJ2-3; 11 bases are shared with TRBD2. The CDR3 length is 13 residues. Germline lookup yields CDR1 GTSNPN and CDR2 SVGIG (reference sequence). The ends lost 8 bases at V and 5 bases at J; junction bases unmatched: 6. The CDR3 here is CAGTGLAVDTQYF. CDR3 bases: TGTGCCGGAACGGGACTAGCGGTAGATACGCAGTATTTT.